This T cell receptor (beta chain) was sequenced during a study of regulatory T cells in long-lasting Graves disease. Study overall: Graves' patients, diagnosed recently, had received antithyroid drugs under 3 months. Overall study results and limits: Persistent disease samples used TRBV28, TRBJ1-2 and TRBJ2-5 preferentially. TCR diversity was lower in persistent than newly diagnosed Graves' disease.

This clonotype has ten or more counts. Its cognate antigen is unknown. The time point is: newly diagnosed GD, antithyroid drugs for less than 3 months. RNA from PBMCs was the source of the TCR library. The CDR3 totals 14 residues. V gave up 5 bases and J gave up 5 bases; unmatched junction bases: 7. Germline V gene sequence: CDR1 SEHNR, CDR2 FQNEAQ (reference sequence). HTBI primers from iRepertoire and Arm-PCR of CDR3 regions yielded the TCR beta libraries. TCRdb fed the multiplex PCR reads into MiXCR, producing one record per CDR3 protein. Found here are hundreds of thousands of distinct CDR3 sequences, 15% to 20% of them singletons; the top ten hold around 11%. The same specimen was also included in a second study, on T cells in Graves' hyperthyroidism and ophthalmopathy. That work contributes: Graves' hyperthyroidism showing no ophthalmopathy progression within 18 months was considered stable.

The receptor was derived from a man younger than 30 with Graves disease. The sequences come from peripheral blood mononuclear cells (PBMCs), collected at new diagnosis, from a patient treated with antithyroid drugs. V usage is TRBV7-9 and J usage is TRBJ2-7, with TRBD1 identical over 9 bases. CDR3 in DNA: TGTGCCAGCAGCGTTGGGACAGGGAGCCACGAGCAGTACTTC. It encodes CASSVGTGSHEQYF.